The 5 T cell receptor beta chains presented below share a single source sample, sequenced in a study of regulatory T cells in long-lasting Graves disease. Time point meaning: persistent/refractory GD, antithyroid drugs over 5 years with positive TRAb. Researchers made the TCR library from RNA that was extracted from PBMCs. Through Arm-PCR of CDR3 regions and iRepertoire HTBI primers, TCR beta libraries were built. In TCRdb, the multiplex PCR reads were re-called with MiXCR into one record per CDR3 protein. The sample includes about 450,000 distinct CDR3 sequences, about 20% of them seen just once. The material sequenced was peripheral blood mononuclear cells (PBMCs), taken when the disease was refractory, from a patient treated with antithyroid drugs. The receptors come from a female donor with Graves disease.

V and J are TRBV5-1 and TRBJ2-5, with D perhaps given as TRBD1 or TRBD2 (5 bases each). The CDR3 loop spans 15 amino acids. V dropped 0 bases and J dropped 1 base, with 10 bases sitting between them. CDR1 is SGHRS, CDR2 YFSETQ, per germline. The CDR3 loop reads CASSLVPGPQETQYF. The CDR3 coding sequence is TGCGCCAGCAGCTTGGTCCCGGGGCCCCAAGAGACCCAGTACTTC.

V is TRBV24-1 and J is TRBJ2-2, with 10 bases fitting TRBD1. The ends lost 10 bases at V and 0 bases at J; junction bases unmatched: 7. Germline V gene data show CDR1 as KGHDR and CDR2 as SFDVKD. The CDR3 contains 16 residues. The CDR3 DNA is TGTGCCACTCTTGACAGGGGGCCTCCGAACACCGGGGAGCTGTTTTTT. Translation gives CATLDRGPPNTGELFF.

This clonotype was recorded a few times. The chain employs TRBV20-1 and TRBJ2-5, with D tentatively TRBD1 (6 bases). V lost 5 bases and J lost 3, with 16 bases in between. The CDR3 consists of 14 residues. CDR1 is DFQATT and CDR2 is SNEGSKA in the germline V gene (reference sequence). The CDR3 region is CSAVSTGLEETQYF. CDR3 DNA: TGCAGTGCTGTTAGTACAGGGCTTGAAGAGACCCAGTACTTC.

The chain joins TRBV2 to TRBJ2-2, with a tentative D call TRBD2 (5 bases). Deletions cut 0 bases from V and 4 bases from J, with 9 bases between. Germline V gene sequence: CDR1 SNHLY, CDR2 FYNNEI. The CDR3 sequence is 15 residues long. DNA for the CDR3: TGTGCCAGCAGTGAAGCTAGCGTATTCACCGGGGAGCTGTTTTTT. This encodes CASSEASVFTGELFF.

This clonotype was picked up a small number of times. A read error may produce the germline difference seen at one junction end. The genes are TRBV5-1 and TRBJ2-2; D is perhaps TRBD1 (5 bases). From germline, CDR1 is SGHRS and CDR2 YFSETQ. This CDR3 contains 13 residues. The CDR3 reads CARSLRQIGELFF. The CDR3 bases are TGCGCCCGCAGCCTGAGACAGATCGGGGAGCTGTTTTTT. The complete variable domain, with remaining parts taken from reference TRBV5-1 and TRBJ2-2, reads KAGVTQTPRYLIKTRGQQVTLSCSPISGHRSVSWYQQTPGQGLQFLFEYFSETQRNKGNFPGRFSGRQFSNSRSEMNVSTLELGDSALYLCARSLRQIGELFFGEGSRLTVL.